This TCR beta chain appears in the sequencing data of a study of identical twins. Findings of the study overall: A partial confounding effect on zero-insertion analyses could come from invariant MAIT and iNKT cells. Fewer insertions were carried by abundant cord blood beta clonotypes, but none was seen in memory repertoires.

Note on this clonotype: Its antigen is unidentified.

TCRdb reanalysed the 5' RACE reads using MiXCR and keeps one entry per CDR3 protein. Among under 900,000 distinct CDR3 sequences listed, around a sixth were seen once. The CDR3 runs 15 residues. V trimming: 3 bases; J trimming: 2 bases; junction bases outside the gene matches: 6. CDR1 is DFQATT, CDR2 SNEGSKA, per germline (reference sequence). A further study also used this sample, focusing on T cells expressing NK-cell markers. This second report adds: The study found these clonotypes also leading the CD3+CD56-NKG2C+ fraction in a few donors.

This chain joins TRBV20-1 and TRBJ2-3, with 9 bases that match TRBD2. The sequenced sample was PBMCs. This receptor was taken from a woman between 18 and 29 years old in good health. In DNA form, the CDR3 reads TGCAGTGCTAGTGCGCTAGCGGGGAACACAGATACGCAGTATTTT. Translated: CSASALAGNTDTQYF.